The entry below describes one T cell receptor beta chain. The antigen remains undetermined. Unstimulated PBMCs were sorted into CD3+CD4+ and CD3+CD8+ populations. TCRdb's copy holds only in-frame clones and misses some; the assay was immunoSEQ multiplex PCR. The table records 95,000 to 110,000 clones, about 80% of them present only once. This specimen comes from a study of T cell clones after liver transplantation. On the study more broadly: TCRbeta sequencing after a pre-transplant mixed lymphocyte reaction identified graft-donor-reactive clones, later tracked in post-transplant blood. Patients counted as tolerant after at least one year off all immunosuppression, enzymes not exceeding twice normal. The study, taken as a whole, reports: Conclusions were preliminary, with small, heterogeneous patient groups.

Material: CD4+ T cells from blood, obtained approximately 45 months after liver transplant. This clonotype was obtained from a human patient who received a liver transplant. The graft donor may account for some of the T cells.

The CDR3 spells CASSRAWDYEQYF. The CDR3 DNA follows: TGTGCCAGCAGTCGGGCCTGGGACTACGAGCAGTACTTC. The chain employs TRBV6-1 and TRBJ2-7; no clear D gene. This CDR3 comprises 13 residues. The germline CDR1 and CDR2 sequences are MNHNS and SASEGT. Trimming pared 5 bases from V and 3 bases from J, leaving 11 bases between.